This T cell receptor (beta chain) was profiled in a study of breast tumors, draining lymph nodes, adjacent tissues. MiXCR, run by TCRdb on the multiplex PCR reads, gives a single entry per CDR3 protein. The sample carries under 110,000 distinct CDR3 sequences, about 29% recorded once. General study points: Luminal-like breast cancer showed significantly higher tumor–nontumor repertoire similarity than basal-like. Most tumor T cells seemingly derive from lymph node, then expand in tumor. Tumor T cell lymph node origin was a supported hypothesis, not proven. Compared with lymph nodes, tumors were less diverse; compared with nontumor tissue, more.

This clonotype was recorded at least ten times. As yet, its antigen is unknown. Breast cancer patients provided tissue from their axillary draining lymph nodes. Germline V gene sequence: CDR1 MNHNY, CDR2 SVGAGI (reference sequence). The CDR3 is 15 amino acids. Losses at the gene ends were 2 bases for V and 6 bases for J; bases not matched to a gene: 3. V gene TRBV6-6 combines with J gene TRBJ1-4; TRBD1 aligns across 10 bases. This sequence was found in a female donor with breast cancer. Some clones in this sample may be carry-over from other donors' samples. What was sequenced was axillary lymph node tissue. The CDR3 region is CASSYPGTGDEKLFF. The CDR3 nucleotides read TGTGCCAGCAGTTACCCCGGGACAGGGGATGAAAAACTGTTTTTT.